The T cell receptor (beta chain) described here comes from a study of T cells in Graves' hyperthyroidism and ophthalmopathy (dated by TCRdb to between 2018 and 2021). General notes on the study: Peripheral blood samples were taken at the time of initial diagnosis, prior to any treatment. A discovery cohort of 95 to 100 patients, roughly 40 with Graves' ophthalmopathy and 55 to 60 with stable Graves' hyperthyroidism, was used to find distinguishing TCR V-J signatures. Whether ophthalmopathy could be predicted prospectively was tested in an independent validation cohort made up of roughly 20 hyperthyroidism patients plus 17 patients who later progressed to ophthalmopathy. The 95 to 100 discovery patients were randomly divided into training and test sets at a 7:3 ratio. In several Graves' hyperthyroidism patients, the study also compared T-cell repertoires from thyroid tissue with T-cell repertoires from blood. Following sampling, methimazole starting at 30 mg daily was given to hyperthyroidism patients, and high-dose intravenous methylprednisolone was given to ophthalmopathy patients. TCR Vbeta CDR3 sequencing of 130 to 150 peripheral blood samples (approximately 44 ophthalmopathy, roughly 74 hyperthyroidism and roughly 17 progressor patients) is reported in the paper. Findings and caveats that apply to the study as a whole: In validation, progression to ophthalmopathy was predicted by the model with 70.59% sensitivity and 72.22% specificity, a median of approximately 6.5 months before onset. A model built on a 13 V-J signature distinguished ophthalmopathy from stable hyperthyroidism, reaching roughly 88% sensitivity and approximately 81% specificity in cross-validation and 80%/75% in testing. Most expanded thyroid clonotypes (frequency above 0.001) were also detected in blood, suggesting blood repertoires may reflect thyroid immune responses. No statistical method was used to set the sample size in advance, and investigators knew the group allocation.

This clonotype was detected ten times or more. Its antigen is still unknown. One base away there is no much larger clone; base qualities are not given. A patient counted as having stable Graves' hyperthyroidism if no progression to ophthalmopathy occurred over 18 months of follow-up. Hyperthyroidism patients were newly diagnosed, with disease duration under 2 months, and aged 18 to 65 years. Patients with uncontrolled infections, other autoimmune diseases, pregnancy or lactation were excluded. Clinical symptoms, serum thyroxine and TRAb, thyroid ultrasound, and orbital computed tomography formed the basis for the diagnoses. PBMCs were isolated from 10 ml of fresh peripheral blood by Ficoll-Paque density gradient centrifugation. Total RNA was extracted using Trizol reagent, and RNA quality was assessed on an Agilent 2100 Bioanalyzer. The CDR3 starts with the cysteine, ends with the phenylalanine, and has 20 residues. CDR3 DNA is the only sequence kept; it has 60 bases, read in frame from the first base. V has 3 bases trimmed and J has 2 bases trimmed; junction bases matching no gene number 20. The germline V gene (reference sequence) gives CDR1 as DFQATT and CDR2 as SNEGSKA.

The TCR beta CDR3 regions were amplified from the RNA transcripts. The TCR CDR3 was subjected to a first round of RT-PCR using the HTBI primer set and the Qiagen OneStep RT-PCR kit. Libraries were constructed in a second round of multiplex PCR, after which size selection and purification were performed. Sequencing of the libraries was done on an Illumina HiSeq2000 using paired-end 100 bp reads. The original methods were these. SOAPnuke was used to process the raw data, removing reads that contained adapters or uncalled bases, had a mean Phred below 15, or lacked an exact match to the constant primer or identifier. High-quality paired reads were merged with COPE v1.2.5, and unique nucleotide sequences were defined as clonotypes. MiTCR v1.1 was used to align clonotypes to the IMGT TRBV, TRBD and TRBJ reference segments. The analysis included only V-J combinations with a frequency above 0.0001, which together covered over 98% of the repertoires. A TCS score was defined as the ratio of F50 (clonal expansion) to E x V (chaos), with BLOSUM62-based TCRdist applied between CDR3 peptides within each V-J. Welch's t-statistics and random forest reduced just over 500 V-J features to around 14, which were used in a naive Bayes classifier (R e1071). The public reads were run again by TCRdb, first through fastp at Q25 and then through MiXCR, and only productive beta chains were kept. A single entry per CDR3 protein holds the most common genes and DNA from its merged rows. TCRdb, not the authors, supplied the V and J calls. The table for this sample lists hundreds of thousands of distinct CDR3 sequences; approximately 16% of them were counted only once. The top ten constitute about 18% of the sample.

The sequence is built from TRBV20-1 and TRBJ2-7, and 12 bases in between align with TRBD2. The sequencing sample was made of blood. The receptor was isolated from a young woman with Graves' hyperthyroidism. The DNA sequence is TGCAGTGCTAGCGCTGTGAGGTGGGCTAGCGGGGGGGCCCACGCCTACGAGCAGTACTTC. It encodes CSASAVRWASGGAHAYEQYF.